This TCR beta chain was documented in a study of T cells expressing NK-cell markers. Study-level background: In the group of eight sequenced donors, seven were HCMV-seropositive and one was seronegative.

Overall study results and limits: Among CD8+ T cells from six donors, dominant NKG2C+ clonotypes accounted for about 1.0-7.5%. These same clonotypes (in a few donors) also led the CD3+CD56-NKG2C+ fraction.

For TCR beta, cDNA was produced by 5'RACE template switching with UMIs. No DNA is given; TCRdb re-called the 5' RACE reads and lists each CDR3 protein once. This sample's table has about 380,000 distinct CDR3 sequences. On this clonotype itself: No antigen is known for it.

Sequences were obtained from blood T cells: a sorted CD56 or NKG2C T cell subset, CD4+ or CD8+ T cells, or bulk PBMC T cells (not recorded which). This clonotype was sampled from a man between 18 and 69 years old in good health.

CDR3 amino acids: CASMDRSRQFF. The chain links TRBV27 to TRBJ2-1. Germline V gives CDR1 MNHEY, CDR2 SMNVEV (reference sequence). The CDR3 contains 11 residues.